Listed below are T cell receptor beta chains from one sample, sequenced in a study of T cell changes during pregnancy in multiple sclerosis. Method: immunoSEQ multiplex PCR; TCRdb's copy keeps in-frame clones and lacks some. The table lists more than 30,000 clones, approximately 90% of them singletons. Sequencing was performed on CD8+ T cells from peripheral blood mononuclear cells, taken in the first trimester of pregnancy. These receptors were collected from a female donor with multiple sclerosis, enrolled in a pregnancy study. Each CDR3 is given with its conserved first and last residue. D genes are given only for firm matches. Size values are once, few and many counts, or a class for expanded clones, and some rows have none.

TRBJ2-7,-,TRBV27,-,CASSPNVGEHSYEQYF,TGTGCCAGCAGTCCTAATGTAGGAGAACACTCCTACGAGCAGTACTTC
TRBJ2-5,-,TRBV29-1,TRBD2,CSVDGWTSGGNQETQYF,TGCAGCGTTGATGGGTGGACTAGCGGGGGAAACCAAGAGACCCAGTACTTC
TRBJ1-1,once,TRBV28,TRBD1,CASSLWGQDTEAFF,TGTGCCAGCAGTTTATGGGGACAGGACACTGAAGCTTTCTTT
TRBJ1-2,-,TRBV6-4,TRBD1,CASSAGGQGADGYTF,TGTGCCAGCAGTGCCGGGGGACAGGGGGCCGATGGCTACACCTTC
TRBJ2-3,-,TRBV27,TRBD1,CASSSPGQGSKGDTQYF,TGTGCCAGCAGTTCACCGGGACAGGGGTCTAAGGGGGATACGCAGTATTTT
TRBJ1-5,-,TRBV7-9,-,CASSLGSDSNQPQHF,TGTGCCAGCAGCTTAGGATCAGATAGCAATCAGCCCCAGCATTTT
TRBJ1-2,-,TRBV30,-,CAWSEQSYGYTF,TGTGCCTGGAGTGAACAGAGCTATGGCTACACCTTC
TRBJ2-7,-,TRBV19,TRBD2,CASSIGAGAPYEQYF,TGTGCCAGTAGTATAGGAGCGGGGGCTCCCTACGAGCAGTACTTC
TRBJ2-1,-,TRBV5-6,-,CASSLGAGNEQFF,TGTGCCAGCAGCCTGGGGGCAGGAAATGAGCAGTTCTTC
TRBJ2-7,-,TRBV5-1,-,CASSLGWTPGEQYF,TGCGCCAGCAGCCTGGGGTGGACCCCGGGGGAGCAGTACTTC
TRBJ2-7,few,TRBV19,-,CASSTGLYYEQYF,TGTGCCAGTAGTACGGGACTCTACTACGAGCAGTACTTC
TRBJ2-7,-,TRBV7-9,TRBD1,CASSQRDRGFEQYF,TGTGCCAGCAGCCAACGGGACAGGGGGTTCGAGCAGTACTTC
TRBJ2-7,-,TRBV6-5,-,CASSSASTHEQYF,TGTGCCAGCAGTTCCGCGAGCACCCACGAGCAGTACTTC
TRBJ1-6,-,TRBV7-9,TRBD1,CASSLQTGLDSPLHF,TGTGCCAGCAGCTTACAGACAGGGTTGGATTCACCCCTCCACTTT
TRBJ2-1,-,TRBV9,TRBD2,CASSVASGGGEQFF,TGTGCCAGCAGCGTAGCTAGCGGGGGAGGGGAGCAGTTCTTC
TRBJ1-1,-,TRBV27,-,CASSLQQGYTEAFF,TGTGCCAGCAGTTTGCAACAGGGCTACACTGAAGCTTTCTTT
TRBJ2-2,-,TRBV7-8,-,CASSLGQSNTGELFF,TGTGCCAGCAGCTTAGGACAATCGAACACCGGGGAGCTGTTTTTT
TRBJ2-3,few,TRBV19,TRBD2,CATRAGTSDIDTQYF,TGTGCCACCCGCGCCGGGACTAGCGACATAGATACGCAGTATTTT
TRBJ2-5,once,TRBV18,TRBD1,CASSTQGALAETQYF,TGTGCCAGCTCAACACAGGGGGCGCTTGCTGAGACCCAGTACTTC
TRBJ1-5,-,TRBV30,TRBD1,CAWSEGQGSGQPQHF,TGTGCCTGGAGCGAGGGACAGGGTTCAGGCCAGCCCCAGCATTTT
TRBJ2-2,-,TRBV28,TRBD2,CASSTISRGRVGELFF,TGTGCCAGCTCGACAATTTCGCGCGGGAGGGTCGGGGAGCTGTTTTTT
TRBJ2-2,few,TRBV7-9,-,CASWSGNYTGELFF,TGTGCCAGCTGGTCAGGGAATTACACCGGGGAGCTGTTTTTT
TRBJ1-1,-,TRBV6-1,-,CASSWGGTEAFF,TGTGCCAGCAGCTGGGGGGGGACTGAAGCTTTCTTT
TRBJ2-2,-,TRBV9,-,CASTRRRDSNTGELFF,TGTGCCAGCACCAGAAGGCGGGACAGCAACACCGGGGAGCTGTTTTTT
TRBJ1-1,-,TRBV11-3,TRBD1,CASSTDRAGTEAFF,TGTGCCAGCAGCACAGACAGGGCGGGGACTGAAGCTTTCTTT
TRBJ2-3,-,TRBV9,TRBD2,CASSTGTSGIDTQYF,TGTGCCAGCAGCACCGGGACTAGCGGGATAGATACGCAGTATTTT
TRBJ1-4,-,TRBV6-6,-,CASSYSRAGGEKLFF,TGTGCCAGCAGTTACTCGAGGGCGGGTGGTGAAAAACTGTTTTTT
TRBJ2-7,-,TRBV7-8,-,CASSLANYYEQYF,TGTGCCAGCAGCTTAGCCAACTACTACGAGCAGTACTTC
TRBJ1-1,-,TRBV6-4,-,CASSETENTEAFF,TGTGCCAGCAGTGAGACAGAGAACACTGAAGCTTTCTTT
TRBJ2-5,-,TRBV5-4,TRBD2,CASSFPASAGGETQYF,TGTGCCAGCAGCTTCCCAGCAAGTGCCGGGGGGGAGACCCAGTACTTC
TRBJ2-3,-,TRBV27,-,CASRPTKISTDTQYF,TGTGCCAGCAGACCTACCAAGATCAGCACAGATACGCAGTATTTT
TRBJ1-1,-,TRBV28,-,CASSLTGRDNEAFF,TGTGCCAGCAGTTTAACCGGCAGGGACAATGAAGCTTTCTTT
TRBJ1-2,-,TRBV7-9,TRBD1,CASSPPGQGLPGNYGYTF,TGTGCCAGCAGTCCACCGGGACAGGGGCTGCCGGGAAACTATGGCTACACCTTC
TRBJ1-1,-,TRBV6-5,-,CASSYSIGGRAFF,TGTGCCAGCAGTTACTCGATTGGAGGCAGGGCTTTCTTT
TRBJ1-1,-,TRBV28,TRBD1,CASSLGQATEAFF,TGTGCCAGCAGTCTCGGACAGGCTACTGAAGCTTTCTTT
TRBJ1-2,-,TRBV7-9,TRBD1,CASGHRGNGYTF,TGTGCCAGCGGACACAGGGGTAATGGCTACACCTTC
TRBJ2-1,-,TRBV2,TRBD2,CASSVTSGIYNEQFF,TGTGCCAGCAGTGTTACTAGCGGGATCTACAATGAGCAGTTCTTC
TRBJ2-1,-,TRBV27,-,CASSLSAGMDEQFF,TGTGCCAGCAGTTTATCGGCAGGGATGGATGAGCAGTTCTTC
TRBJ1-2,few,TRBV5-4,-,CASSPGLSGIYGYTF,TGTGCCAGCAGCCCGGGACTCAGTGGTATCTATGGCTACACCTTC
TRBJ2-5,-,TRBV7-3,TRBD2,CASSAGTSGRETQYF,TGTGCCAGCAGCGCCGGGACTAGCGGGAGAGAGACCCAGTACTTC
TRBJ2-3,once,TRBV7-9,TRBD1,CASNDNDRGSTDTQYF,TGTGCCAGCAACGATAACGACAGGGGAAGCACAGATACGCAGTATTTT